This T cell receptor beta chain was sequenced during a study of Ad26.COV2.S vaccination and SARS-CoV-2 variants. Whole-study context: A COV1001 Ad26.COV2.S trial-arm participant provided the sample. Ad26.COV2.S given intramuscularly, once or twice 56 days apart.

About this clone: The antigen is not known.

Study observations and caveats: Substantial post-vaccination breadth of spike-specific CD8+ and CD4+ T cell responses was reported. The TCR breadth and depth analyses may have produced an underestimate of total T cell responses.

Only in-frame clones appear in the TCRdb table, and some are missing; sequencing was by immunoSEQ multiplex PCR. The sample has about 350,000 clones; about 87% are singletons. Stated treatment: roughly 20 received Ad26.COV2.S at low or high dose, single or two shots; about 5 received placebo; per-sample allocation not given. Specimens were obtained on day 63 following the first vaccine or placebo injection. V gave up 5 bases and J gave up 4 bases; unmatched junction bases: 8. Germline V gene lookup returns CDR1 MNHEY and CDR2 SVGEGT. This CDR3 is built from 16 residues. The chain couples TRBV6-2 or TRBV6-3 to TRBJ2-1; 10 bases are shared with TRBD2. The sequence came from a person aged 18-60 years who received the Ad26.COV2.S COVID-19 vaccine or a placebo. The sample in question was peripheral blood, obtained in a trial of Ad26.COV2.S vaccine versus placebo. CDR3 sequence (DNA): TGTGCCAGCAGTCTGTTTAGCGGGAGGAGTTACAATGAGCAGTTCTTC. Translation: CASSLFSGRSYNEQFF.